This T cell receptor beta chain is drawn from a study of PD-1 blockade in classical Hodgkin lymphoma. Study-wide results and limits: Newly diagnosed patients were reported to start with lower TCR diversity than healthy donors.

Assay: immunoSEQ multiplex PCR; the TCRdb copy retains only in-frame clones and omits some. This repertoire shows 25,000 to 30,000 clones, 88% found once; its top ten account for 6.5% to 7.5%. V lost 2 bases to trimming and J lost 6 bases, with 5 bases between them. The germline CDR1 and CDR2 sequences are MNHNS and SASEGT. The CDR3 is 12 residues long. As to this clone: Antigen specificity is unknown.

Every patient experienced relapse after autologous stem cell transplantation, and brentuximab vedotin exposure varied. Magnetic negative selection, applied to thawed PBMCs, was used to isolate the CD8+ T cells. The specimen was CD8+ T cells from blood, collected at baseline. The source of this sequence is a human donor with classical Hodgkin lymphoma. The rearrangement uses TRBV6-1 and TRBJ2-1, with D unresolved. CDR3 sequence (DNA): TGTGCCAGCAGTGAACCGGTCAATGAGCAGTTCTTC. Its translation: CASSEPVNEQFF.